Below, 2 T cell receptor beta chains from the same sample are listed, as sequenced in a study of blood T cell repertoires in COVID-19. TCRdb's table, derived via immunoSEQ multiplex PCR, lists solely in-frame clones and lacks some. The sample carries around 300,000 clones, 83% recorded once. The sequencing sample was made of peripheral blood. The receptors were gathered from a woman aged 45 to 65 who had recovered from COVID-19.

In DNA form, the CDR3 reads TGTGCCAGTGGGGAGGTTGGCACTGAAGCTTTCTTT. It codes for CASGEVGTEAFF. The chain is built from TRBV19 and TRBJ1-1; D not certain. Germline CDR1 is LNHDA and CDR2 is SQIVND (reference sequence). The V and J ends lost 8 bases and 4 bases respectively, with 11 bases between them. CDR3 length: 12 amino acids.

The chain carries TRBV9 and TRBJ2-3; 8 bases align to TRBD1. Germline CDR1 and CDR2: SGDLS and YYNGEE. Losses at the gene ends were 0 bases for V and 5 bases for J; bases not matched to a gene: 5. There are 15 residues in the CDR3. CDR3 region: CASSVVGQGIDTQYF. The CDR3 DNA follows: TGTGCCAGCAGCGTAGTCGGACAGGGTATAGATACGCAGTATTTT.